A selection of T cell receptor beta chains follows, all from one sample in a study of T-cell memory formation after mild COVID-19. Each CDR3 protein gets one entry after TCRdb re-called the 5' RACE reads with MiXCR. Of about 600,000 distinct CDR3 sequences in the sample, 20% to 25% were seen once. Sequencing was carried out using PBMCs or a T cell subset sorted from them (not recorded which). The origin of the receptors is an adult woman who had mild COVID-19 (a few samples of this study predate the infection). Cell type and time point are not known. CDR3s include the opening cysteine and the closing phenylalanine or tryptophan. Each record gives: clone size, J gene, V gene, D gene, CDR3 protein, CDR3 DNA. A D gene is named only where the DNA matches it firmly. Part of the rows lack a size; the others show once, few, many or a class for expanded clones.

few,TRBJ1-2,TRBV5-1,TRBD1,CASSTGTGDGYTF,TGCGCCAGCAGCACCGGGACAGGGGATGGCTACACCTTC
few,TRBJ1-1,TRBV29-1,TRBD1,CSVAGTANTEAFF,TGCAGCGTGGCAGGGACAGCAAACACTGAAGCTTTCTTT
NA,TRBJ1-4,TRBV7-9,NA,CATEDRLNEKLFF,TGTGCCACCGAGGACAGACTTAATGAAAAACTGTTTTTT
few,TRBJ2-1,TRBV11-3,TRBD2,CASSLDPGTNFF,TGTGCCAGCAGCTTAGACCCCGGGACTAACTTCTTC
NA,TRBJ2-2,TRBV12-3/TRBV12-4,NA,CASSAEGGVGELFF,TGTGCCAGCAGTGCCGAGGGGGGAGTGGGGGAGCTGTTTTTT
NA,TRBJ2-7,TRBV7-9,NA,CASRRGDSSYEQYF,TGTGCCAGCAGGAGGGGGGACAGCTCCTACGAGCAGTACTTC
few,TRBJ2-3,TRBV5-1,TRBD1,CASSVAGTGFTDTQYF,TGCGCCAGCAGCGTGGCCGGGACAGGATTCACAGATACGCAGTATTTT
NA,TRBJ2-1,TRBV4-1,NA,CASSQTRDEQFF,TGCGCCAGCAGCCAGACACGGGATGAGCAGTTCTTC
few,TRBJ1-1,TRBV30,TRBD1,CAWRLRPGQGTLMGAEAFF,TGTGCCTGGAGACTGAGACCGGGACAGGGGACCCTCATGGGGGCTGAAGCTTTCTTT
NA,TRBJ2-7,TRBV24-1,TRBD1,CATSDTLPGQRQSYEQYF,TGTGCCACCAGTGATACCTTACCGGGACAGCGACAATCCTACGAGCAGTACTTC
few,TRBJ2-3,TRBV3-1,NA,CASSQDLVRYTQYF,TGTGCCAGCAGCCAAGATCTGGTGAGGTATACGCAGTATTTT
NA,TRBJ2-3,TRBV5-1,NA,CASSLVGSPAADTQYF,TGCGCCAGCAGCTTGGTGGGAAGCCCCGCTGCAGATACGCAGTATTTT
few,TRBJ2-3,TRBV18,NA,CASSPPSARSDTQYF,TGTGCCAGCTCACCACCCTCGGCAAGGTCAGATACGCAGTATTTT
NA,TRBJ2-1,TRBV6-2/TRBV6-3,NA,CASSYSRSLNEQFF,TGTGCCAGCAGTTACTCTAGGTCTCTCAATGAGCAGTTCTTC
NA,TRBJ1-2,TRBV7-9,TRBD1,CASSLARTGYTF,TGTGCCAGCAGCTTAGCGCGGACAGGGTACACCTTC
few,TRBJ1-5,TRBV5-1,NA,CASSAGTSNQPQHF,TGCGCCAGCAGCGCCGGGACGAGCAATCAGCCCCAGCATTTT
few,TRBJ2-5,TRBV7-2,NA,CASSPVGPETQYF,TGTGCCAGCAGCCCAGTCGGTCCCGAGACCCAGTACTTC
NA,TRBJ2-4,TRBV6-2/TRBV6-3,TRBD1,CASSYLGQGARKNIQYF,TGTGCCAGCAGTTATCTGGGACAGGGGGCGCGAAAAAACATTCAGTACTTC
few,TRBJ2-3,TRBV7-3,NA,CASSSGVQDTQYF,TGTGCCAGCAGCTCCGGAGTTCAAGATACGCAGTATTTT
few,TRBJ2-7,TRBV29-1,TRBD2,CSVRLAGFYEQYF,TGCAGCGTCCGACTAGCGGGTTTCTACGAGCAGTACTTC
few,TRBJ2-7,TRBV7-2,TRBD2,CASSLAHETSGRSPYEQYF,TGTGCCAGCAGCTTAGCGCATGAGACTAGCGGGAGGTCTCCCTACGAGCAGTACTTC
few,TRBJ2-3,TRBV7-3,NA,CASSLTGVSPDTQYF,TGTGCCAGCAGCTTAACGGGTGTCAGCCCAGATACGCAGTATTTT
NA,TRBJ2-5,TRBV5-5,NA,CASSLTPGTQETQYF,TGTGCCAGCAGCTTGACCCCCGGGACCCAAGAGACCCAGTACTTC
few,TRBJ2-1,TRBV20-1,NA,CSATLGGGGLDMEQFF,TGCAGTGCTACCCTCGGAGGGGGCGGATTGGATATGGAGCAGTTCTTC
NA,TRBJ1-1,TRBV7-2,TRBD1,CASRPIDRGHNTEAFF,TGTGCCAGCAGGCCCATCGACAGGGGGCACAACACTGAAGCTTTCTTT
NA,TRBJ1-1,TRBV4-1,NA,CASSHLGQLNTEAFF,TGCGCCAGCAGCCACTTAGGGCAATTGAACACTGAAGCTTTCTTT
NA,TRBJ2-3,TRBV7-9,TRBD2,CASSFLGGIADTQYF,TGTGCCAGCAGCTTTCTGGGGGGGATCGCAGATACGCAGTATTTT
NA,TRBJ1-2,TRBV20-1,NA,CSARDLRGAQGYTF,TGCAGTGCTAGAGATCTTCGGGGGGCACAAGGCTACACCTTC
NA,TRBJ2-3,TRBV11-2,TRBD2,CASSFKAGLPSTDTQYF,TGTGCCAGCAGCTTTAAAGCGGGACTTCCTAGCACAGATACGCAGTATTTT
NA,TRBJ2-5,TRBV24-1,TRBD2,CATSPSGGIGTQYF,TGTGCCACCAGCCCCAGCGGGGGCATAGGGACCCAGTACTTC